These 27 T cell receptor beta chains originate from one sample sequenced in a study of T cells in Graves' hyperthyroidism and ophthalmopathy. Regions amplified from RNA transcripts were the TCR beta CDR3 regions. RT-PCR in the first round (using the HTBI primer set) targeted the TCR CDR3. TCRdb re-analysed the multiplex PCR reads in MiXCR, keeping a single row per CDR3 protein. This sample has 700,000 or so distinct CDR3 sequences, with around 13% found just once. Input material: blood. The receptors come from a woman aged 45-60 years with Graves' ophthalmopathy.

This clonotype occurred many times. The rearrangement links TRBV2 to TRBJ2-7; 14 nucleotides match TRBD2. V was pared by 4 bases and J by 1 base, with 3 bases of the junction left unmatched. The germline V gene encodes CDR1 SNHLY and CDR2 FYNNEI. This CDR3 has 16 amino acids. The CDR3 protein is CASSVGLAGVSYEQYF. The CDR3 bases are TGTGCCAGCAGTGTGGGACTAGCGGGAGTATCCTACGAGCAGTACTTC.

Points on this clonotype: Germline and junction disagree at one end, which may indicate a read error. The rearrangement uses TRBV5-1 and TRBJ2-7; TRBD1 matches 10 bases. CDR3 size: 15 residues. Germline CDR1 and CDR2: SGHRS and YFSETQ. In DNA form, the CDR3 reads TGCGCCAGCAGCTTGGGACAGGGGGCTTCCTACGAGCAGCACTTC. This translates into CASSLGQGASYEQHF. Full variable domain (rest looked up from reference TRBV5-1 and TRBJ2-7): KAGVTQTPRYLIKTRGQQVTLSCSPISGHRSVSWYQQTPGQGLQFLFEYFSETQRNKGNFPGRFSGRQFSNSRSEMNVSTLELGDSALYLCASSLGQGASYEQHFGPGTRLTVT.

This clonotype was counted many times. CDR3 residues: CAWSAYRAHEQYF. The CDR3 DNA follows: TGTGCCTGGAGTGCCTACAGGGCCCACGAGCAGTACTTC. The chain couples TRBV30 to TRBJ2-7; TRBD1 might be the D (6 bases). Between the trimmed V and J ends, which lost 1 base and 5 bases, there was a span of 12 bases. This CDR3 contains 13 residues. Germline V CDR1 and CDR2: GTSNPN, SVGIG (reference sequence).

The genes are TRBV15 and TRBJ2-7; TRBD2 matches 8 bases. Trimming removed 0 bases from V and 4 bases from J; junction bases left unmatched: 17. This CDR3 spans 19 amino acids. Germline CDR1 and CDR2: LNHNV and YYDKDF (reference sequence). This chain's CDR3 is CATSRDRLAGTGADYEQYF. The CDR3 region has the DNA TGTGCCACCAGCAGAGATCGGCTAGCGGGTACAGGAGCAGATTACGAGCAGTACTTC.

This clonotype was seen at least ten times. J is TRBJ2-6 and V is TRBV2; D gene ambiguous. Looked up from germline, CDR1 is SNHLY and CDR2 is FYNNEI. Trimming took off 2 bases at V and 0 bases at J, with 14 bases between the two ends. The CDR3 is 18 amino acids. This CDR3 reads CASSEFLLPSSGANVLTF. CDR3 nucleotide sequence: TGTGCCAGCAGTGAATTTTTGTTGCCTTCCTCTGGGGCCAACGTCCTGACTTTC.

This clonotype was found a few times. V gene TRBV10-2 combines with J gene TRBJ2-1; 8 bases match TRBD2. This CDR3 spans 14 amino acids. V lost 6 bases to trimming and J lost 5 bases; unmatched junction nucleotides: 6. Germline loops: CDR1 WSHSY, CDR2 SAAADI. CDR3: CASRPGLGDNEQFF. CDR3 nucleotides: TGCGCCAGCAGACCGGGACTAGGGGACAATGAGCAGTTCTTC.

This clonotype was counted a few times. This chain's CDR3 is CASSGGVPDTQYF. The CDR3 DNA is TGTGCCAGCTCAGGGGGCGTCCCAGATACGCAGTATTTT. V gene TRBV6-1 combines with J gene TRBJ2-3; 8 positions match TRBD1. This CDR3 contains 13 residues. V shed 8 bases, J shed 4 bases, and the junction held 5 bases outside the gene matches. Germline CDR1 and CDR2: MNHNS and SASEGT.

In this sample, this clonotype turned up many times. The chain combines TRBV28 with TRBJ1-5, with D possibly TRBD1 on 5 matching bases. The V gene's germline CDR1 is MDHEN and CDR2 SYDVKM. There are 15 residues in the CDR3. Between the trimmed V and J ends, which lost 6 bases and 2 bases, there was a span of 14 bases. Here the CDR3 reads CASSPMGTGNQPQHF. The CDR3 DNA follows: TGTGCCAGCAGCCCCATGGGGACGGGCAATCAGCCCCAGCATTTT.

Ten or more counts support this clonotype. The chain recombines TRBV11-2 with TRBJ1-6; D is perhaps TRBD1 (5 bases). The germline V gene has CDR1 SGHAT and CDR2 FQNNGV. This CDR3 region has 13 residues. The V end lost 3 bases, the J end lost 13 bases, and 13 bases lay between the germline ends. CDR3 nucleotides: TGTGCCAGCAGCTTTGAGACAGAAGCGCCCCTCCACTTT. It codes for CASSFETEAPLHF.

This clonotype was found many times. In DNA, the CDR3 is TGTGCCAGCAGTCCCCGGGACTCCAGCTCCTACAATGAGCAGTTCTTC. Translating gives CASSPRDSSSYNEQFF. The V call is TRBV12-3 or TRBV12-4, the J call TRBJ2-1, with a tentative D call TRBD2 (6 bases). This CDR3 is 16 amino acids long. V shed 5 bases and J shed 0 bases, with 14 bases lying between them.

With regard to this clonotype: One base away lies a much larger clone, so this may be a sequencing read error. This sequence joins TRBV29-1 and TRBJ2-5; 11 bases map to TRBD2. CDR1 SQVTM and CDR2 ANQGSEA come from the germline V gene. This CDR3 comprises 15 residues. The CDR3 is CSVEPASGRWKTHYF. CDR3 nucleotides: TGCAGCGTTGAACCCGCTAGCGGGAGGTGGAAGACCCATTACTTC.

This clonotype appeared many times. The rearrangement links TRBV6-5 to TRBJ2-7; a weak D match, TRBD2 (5 bases). Germline CDR1 and CDR2: MNHEY and SVGAGI. The CDR3 has 14 residues. V dropped 0 bases and J dropped 3 bases, with 9 bases sitting between them. The CDR3: CASSYSERHYEQYF. The CDR3 DNA sequence: TGTGCCAGCAGTTACTCGGAGCGGCACTACGAGCAGTACTTC.

This clonotype was seen many times. V is TRBV28 and J is TRBJ2-5; D is undetermined. V shed 8 bases and J shed 6 bases, with 16 bases lying between them. Germline V lookup: CDR1 MDHEN, CDR2 SYDVKM. This CDR3 comprises 13 residues. DNA for the CDR3: TGTGCCAGCTGCGAGTCCGCACGAAAGACCCAGTACTTC. Its protein product is CASCESARKTQYF.

This clonotype has a count of ten or more. The V gene is TRBV13, the J gene TRBJ2-3; 10 nucleotides match TRBD2. Per germline, CDR1 PRHDT and CDR2 FYEKMQ (reference sequence). Trimming cost V 4 bases and J 3 bases; bases outside gene matches: 13. The CDR3 is 18 residues long. The CDR3 loop is CASSSTGPSGRLTDTQYF. CDR3 bases: TGTGCCAGCAGCTCTACCGGGCCTAGCGGGAGATTAACAGATACGCAGTATTTT.

This clonotype was seen only a few times. The chain is built from TRBV7-9 and TRBJ2-3, with 11 nucleotides matching TRBD2. V lost 5 bases, J lost 5 bases, and 6 bases stayed unmatched. The CDR3 length is 15 residues. Per germline, CDR1 SEHNR and CDR2 FQNEAQ (reference sequence). CDR3 loop: CASSALAGGGDTQYF. DNA for the CDR3: TGTGCCAGCAGCGCTCTAGCGGGAGGCGGAGATACGCAGTATTTT.

This clonotype turned up a few times. The gene calls are TRBV29-1 and TRBJ1-2; D gene unclear. The germline CDR1 and CDR2 sequences are SQVTM and ANQGSEA. V shed 7 bases and J shed 4 bases, with 13 bases lying between them. This CDR3 is 12 amino acids long. CDR3 bases: TGCAGCGCTGACCCAGTACCCTATGGCTACACCTTC. Its protein is CSADPVPYGYTF.

This clonotype was observed at least ten times. This chain connects TRBV2 to TRBJ1-1; possible D gene TRBD1, 5 bases. Trimming left V 4 bases short and J 0 bases short, with 9 bases between. This CDR3 comprises 14 residues. Germline V gene sequence: CDR1 SNHLY, CDR2 FYNNEI. The chain's CDR3 is CASSVTGLNTEAFF. The CDR3 DNA reads as TGTGCCAGCAGTGTCACAGGATTGAACACTGAAGCTTTCTTT.

The CDR3 here is CASSLFRRDSPLHF. DNA of the CDR3: TGTGCCAGCAGCTTATTCCGTAGGGACTCACCCCTCCACTTT. The chain has TRBV7-6 and TRBJ1-6, with a possible D match to TRBD1 (5 bases). With 2 bases removed from V and 10 bases from J, the gap between germline ends came to 12 bases. This CDR3 contains 14 residues. Germline V gene data show CDR1 as SGHVS and CDR2 as FNYEAQ. The full variable domain, completed using reference TRBV7-6 and TRBJ1-6, is GAGVSQSPRYKVTKRGQDVALRCDPISGHVSLYWYRQALGQGPEFLTYFNYEAQQDKSGLPNDRFSAERPEGSISTLTIQRTEQRDSAMYRCASSLFRRDSPLHFGNGTRLTVT.

This clonotype showed up just a few times. The chain couples TRBV20-1 to TRBJ2-7; TRBD2 agrees at 7 bases. The germline V gene encodes CDR1 DFQATT and CDR2 SNEGSKA (reference sequence). The CDR3 is made up of 16 amino acids. The V gene end was trimmed by 0 bases and the J gene end by 4 bases; junction bases not matched to a gene: 12. CDR3 bases: TGCAGTGCTAGAGAAGTTGCGGGAGTAAGGAAATACGAGCAGTACTTC. This codes for CSAREVAGVRKYEQYF.

The V and J genes are TRBV12-3 or TRBV12-4 and TRBJ2-3; D remains ambiguous. The CDR3 is made up of 16 amino acids. Trimming took 1 base from V and 0 from J, leaving 11 bases between them. CDR3 DNA sequence: TGTGCCAGCAGTTTAGGATTGGGGATCAGCACAGATACGCAGTATTTT. It translates to CASSLGLGISTDTQYF.

This clonotype has more than one count but fewer than ten. The chain combines TRBV5-1 with TRBJ2-3; 8 nucleotides match TRBD2. Trimming at V came to 2 bases and at J to 3 bases, leaving 5 bases not matched to a gene. CDR1 is SGHRS, CDR2 YFSETQ, per germline. CDR3 length: 15 amino acids. CDR3 sequence (DNA): TGCGCCAGCAGCTTATCGGGAGGGCCGACAGATACGCAGTATTTT. The encoded protein is CASSLSGGPTDTQYF. The full variable domain, rest sourced from reference TRBV5-1 and TRBJ2-3, is KAGVTQTPRYLIKTRGQQVTLSCSPISGHRSVSWYQQTPGQGLQFLFEYFSETQRNKGNFPGRFSGRQFSNSRSEMNVSTLELGDSALYLCASSLSGGPTDTQYFGPGTRLTVL.

This clonotype was seen repeatedly, ten times or more. This chain uses TRBV6-1 with TRBJ1-1; a possible D gene is TRBD1 (5 bases). This CDR3 comprises 14 residues. CDR1 is MNHNS, CDR2 SASEGT, per germline. V was cut by 3 bases and J by 5 bases, with 13 bases left in between. This chain's CDR3 is CASSEPGRDTEAFF. CDR3 nucleotide sequence: TGTGCCAGCAGTGAGCCGGGGCGAGATACTGAAGCTTTCTTT.

The chain joins TRBV7-9 to TRBJ1-3; D might be TRBD1 (6 bases). The CDR3 spans 16 residues. V lost 2 bases and J lost 0, with 11 bases in between. Germline CDR1 and CDR2: SEHNR and FQNEAQ (reference sequence). The CDR3 bases are TGTGCCAGCAGCTTATTGGGGGACACCTCTGGAAACACCATATATTTT. Its translation is CASSLLGDTSGNTIYF.

This clonotype was observed once. This chain connects TRBV25-1 to TRBJ1-4; 10 nucleotides line up with TRBD1. Looked up from germline, CDR1 is MGHDK and CDR2 is SYGVNS. The CDR3 spans 17 residues. After removal of 3 bases from V and 3 bases from J, the junction contained 7 bases not matched to a gene. CDR3 in DNA: TGTGCCAGCAGTGATCCCGACAGGGGGCCGTCTAATGAAAAACTGTTTTTT. Translation gives CASSDPDRGPSNEKLFF. Full variable domain (outside the CDR3, taken from reference TRBV25-1 and TRBJ1-4): EADIYQTPRYLVIGTGKKITLECSQTMGHDKMYWYQQDPGMELHLIHYSYGVNSTEKGDLSSESTVSRIRTEHFPLTLESARPSHTSQYLCASSDPDRGPSNEKLFFGSGTQLSVL.

The gene calls are TRBV7-2 and TRBJ2-2; possible D gene TRBD1, 6 bases. This CDR3 contains 16 residues. Trimming took 0 bases from V and 7 from J, leaving 15 bases between them. Per germline, CDR1 SGHTA and CDR2 FQGNSA. The CDR3 DNA follows: TGTGCCAGCAGCTTAGCCTCAGGGGCAGGGGTCGGGGAGCTGTTTTTT. Its translation: CASSLASGAGVGELFF.

This clonotype was seen a handful of times. The rearrangement links TRBV11-1 to TRBJ2-4; D is uncertain. With 0 bases removed from V and 8 bases from J, the gap between germline ends came to 17 bases. This CDR3 comprises 16 residues. Germline assignment: CDR1 SGHAT and CDR2 FQDESV (reference sequence). CDR3 protein: CASSLALGKGKDIQYF. CDR3 coding DNA: TGTGCCAGCAGCTTAGCGTTAGGTAAAGGGAAGGACATTCAGTACTTC.

The rearrangement links TRBV4-1 to TRBJ2-1; perhaps D is TRBD1 or TRBD2 (5 bases each). Germline V gene lookup returns CDR1 MGHRA and CDR2 YSYEKL. Between the trimmed V and J ends, which lost 3 bases and 3 bases, there was a span of 15 bases. CDR3 size: 16 residues. The CDR3 DNA sequence: TGCGCCAGCAGCCACGTCGGGGCCCAGTTCTACAATGAGCAGTTCTTC. This codes for CASSHVGAQFYNEQFF.